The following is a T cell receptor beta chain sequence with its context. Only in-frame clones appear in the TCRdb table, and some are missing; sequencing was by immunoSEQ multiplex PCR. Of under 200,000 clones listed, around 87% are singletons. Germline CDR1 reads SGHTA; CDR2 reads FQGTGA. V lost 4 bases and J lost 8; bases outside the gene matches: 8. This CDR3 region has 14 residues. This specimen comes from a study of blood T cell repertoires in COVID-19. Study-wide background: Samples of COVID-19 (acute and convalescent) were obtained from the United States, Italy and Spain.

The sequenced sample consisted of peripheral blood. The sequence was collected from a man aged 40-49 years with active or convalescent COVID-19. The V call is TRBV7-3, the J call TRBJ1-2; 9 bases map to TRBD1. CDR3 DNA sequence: TGTGCCAGCAGCTATCGGACAGGGGCGGAAGGCTACACCTTC. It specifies CASSYRTGAEGYTF. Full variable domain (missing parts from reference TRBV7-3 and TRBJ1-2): GAGVSQTPSNKVTEKGKYVELRCDPISGHTALYWYRQSLGQGPEFLIYFQGTGAADDSGLPNDRFFAVRPEGSVSTLKIQRTERGDSAVYLCASSYRTGAEGYTFGSGTRLTVV.